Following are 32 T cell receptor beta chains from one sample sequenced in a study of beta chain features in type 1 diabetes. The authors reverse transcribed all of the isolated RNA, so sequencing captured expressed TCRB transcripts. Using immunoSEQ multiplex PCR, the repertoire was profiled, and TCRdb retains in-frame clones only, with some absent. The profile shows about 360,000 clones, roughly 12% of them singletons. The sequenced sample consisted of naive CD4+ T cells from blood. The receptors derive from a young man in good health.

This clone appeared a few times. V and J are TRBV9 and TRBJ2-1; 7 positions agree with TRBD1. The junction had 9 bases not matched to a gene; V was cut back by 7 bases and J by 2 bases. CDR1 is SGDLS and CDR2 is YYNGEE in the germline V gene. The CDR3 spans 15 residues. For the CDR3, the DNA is TGTGCCAGCGGCCCACAGGGGCGGACCTACAATGAGCAGTTCTTC. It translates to CASGPQGRTYNEQFF.

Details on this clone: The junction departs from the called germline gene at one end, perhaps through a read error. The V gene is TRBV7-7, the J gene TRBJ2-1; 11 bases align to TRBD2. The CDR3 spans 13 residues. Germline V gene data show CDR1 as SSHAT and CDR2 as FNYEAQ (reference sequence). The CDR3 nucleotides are TGTGCTAGCAGCTTAGCGGGGGGGAATGAGCAGTTCTTC. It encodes CASSLAGGNEQFF. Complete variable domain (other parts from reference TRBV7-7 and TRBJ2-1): GAGVSQSPRYKVTKRGQDVTLRCDPISSHATLYWYQQALGQGPEFLTYFNYEAQPDKSGLPSDRFSAERPEGSISTLTIQRTEQRDSAMYRCASSLAGGNEQFFGPGTRLTVL.

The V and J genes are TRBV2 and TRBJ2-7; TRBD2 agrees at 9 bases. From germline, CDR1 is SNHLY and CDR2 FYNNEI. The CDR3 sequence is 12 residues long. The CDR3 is CVGGSGSYEQYF. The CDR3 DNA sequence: TGTGTCGGGGGTAGCGGGAGCTACGAGCAGTACTTC. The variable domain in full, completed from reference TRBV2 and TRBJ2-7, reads EPEVTQTPSHQVTQMGQEVILRCVPISNHLYFYWYRQILGQKVEFLVSFYNNEISEKSEIFDDQFSVERPDGSNFTLKIRSTKLEDSAMYFCVGGSGSYEQYFGPGTRLTVT.

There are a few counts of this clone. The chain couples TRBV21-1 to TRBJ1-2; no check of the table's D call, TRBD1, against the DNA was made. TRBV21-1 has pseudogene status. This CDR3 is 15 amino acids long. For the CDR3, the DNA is TGTGCCAGCAGCAAAATCGGACAGCGGATCTATGGCTACACCTTC. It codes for CASSKIGQRIYGYTF.

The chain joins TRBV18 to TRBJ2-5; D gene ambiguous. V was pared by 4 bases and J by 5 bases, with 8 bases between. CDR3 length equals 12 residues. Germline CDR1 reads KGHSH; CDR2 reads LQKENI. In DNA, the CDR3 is TGTGCCAGCTCACGAGCGATGGAGACCCAGTACTTC. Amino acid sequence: CASSRAMETQYF.

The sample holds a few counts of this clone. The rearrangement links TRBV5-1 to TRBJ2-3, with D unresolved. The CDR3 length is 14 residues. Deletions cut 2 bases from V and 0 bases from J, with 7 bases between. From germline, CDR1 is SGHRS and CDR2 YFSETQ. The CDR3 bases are TGCGCCAGCAGCTTCGACTTGAGCACAGATACGCAGTATTTT. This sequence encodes CASSFDLSTDTQYF. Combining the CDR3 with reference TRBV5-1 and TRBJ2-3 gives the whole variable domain KAGVTQTPRYLIKTRGQQVTLSCSPISGHRSVSWYQQTPGQGLQFLFEYFSETQRNKGNFPGRFSGRQFSNSRSEMNVSTLELGDSALYLCASSFDLSTDTQYFGPGTRLTVL.

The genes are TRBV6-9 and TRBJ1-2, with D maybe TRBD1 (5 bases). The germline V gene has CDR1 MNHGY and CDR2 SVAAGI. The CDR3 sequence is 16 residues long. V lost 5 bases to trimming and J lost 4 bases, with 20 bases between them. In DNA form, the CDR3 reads TGTGCCAGCAGTCTTACCCCGGGACTCCCAGGCTATGGCTACACCTTC. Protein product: CASSLTPGLPGYGYTF.

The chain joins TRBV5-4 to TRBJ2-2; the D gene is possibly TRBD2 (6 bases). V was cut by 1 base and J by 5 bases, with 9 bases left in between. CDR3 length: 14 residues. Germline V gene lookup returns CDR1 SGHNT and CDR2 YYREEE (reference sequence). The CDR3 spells CASSLYGSTGELFF. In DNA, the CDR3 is TGTGCCAGCAGCTTGTACGGGAGTACCGGGGAGCTGTTTTTT.

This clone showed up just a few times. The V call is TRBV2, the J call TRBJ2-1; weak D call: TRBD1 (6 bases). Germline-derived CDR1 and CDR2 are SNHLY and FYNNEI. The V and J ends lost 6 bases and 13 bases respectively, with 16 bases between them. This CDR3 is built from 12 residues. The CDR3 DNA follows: TGTGCCAGCAGCCCAGGGGCCTGGGGACAGTTCTTC. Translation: CASSPGAWGQFF.

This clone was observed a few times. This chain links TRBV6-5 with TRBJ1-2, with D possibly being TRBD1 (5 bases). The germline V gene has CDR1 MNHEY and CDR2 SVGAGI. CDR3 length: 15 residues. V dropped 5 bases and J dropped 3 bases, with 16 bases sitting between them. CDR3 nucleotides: TGTGCCAGCAGTCAGCGCGGGGCGGATGACTATGGCTACACCTTC. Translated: CASSQRGADDYGYTF.

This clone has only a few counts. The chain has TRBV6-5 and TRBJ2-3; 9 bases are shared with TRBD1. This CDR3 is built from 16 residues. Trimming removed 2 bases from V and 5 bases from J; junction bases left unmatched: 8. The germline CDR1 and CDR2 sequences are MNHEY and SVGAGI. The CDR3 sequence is CASSYRGQGGRDTQYF. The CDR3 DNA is TGTGCCAGCAGTTACCGGGGACAGGGAGGGAGAGATACGCAGTATTTT.

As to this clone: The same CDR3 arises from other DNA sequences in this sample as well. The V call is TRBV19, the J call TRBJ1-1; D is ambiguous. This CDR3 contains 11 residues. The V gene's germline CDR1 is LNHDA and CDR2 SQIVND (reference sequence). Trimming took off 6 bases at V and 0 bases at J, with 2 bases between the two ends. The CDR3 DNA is TGTGCCAGTAGCTTGAACACTGAAGCTTTCTTT. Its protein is CASSLNTEAFF.

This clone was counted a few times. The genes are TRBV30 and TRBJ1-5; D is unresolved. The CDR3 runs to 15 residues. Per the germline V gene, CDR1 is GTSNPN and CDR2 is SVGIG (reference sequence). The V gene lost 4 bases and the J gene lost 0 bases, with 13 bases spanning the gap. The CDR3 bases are TGTGCCTGGACAATTGATAGTTATAGCAATCAGCCCCAGCATTTT. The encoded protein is CAWTIDSYSNQPQHF.

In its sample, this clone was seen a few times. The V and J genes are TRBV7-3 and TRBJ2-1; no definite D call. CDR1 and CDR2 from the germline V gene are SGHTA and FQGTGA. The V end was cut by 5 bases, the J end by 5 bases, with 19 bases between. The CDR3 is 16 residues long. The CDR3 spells CASSRDPMLGNNEQFF. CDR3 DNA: TGTGCCAGCAGCCGCGATCCAATGCTAGGAAACAATGAGCAGTTCTTC. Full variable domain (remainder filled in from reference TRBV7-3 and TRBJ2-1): GAGVSQTPSNKVTEKGKYVELRCDPISGHTALYWYRQSLGQGPEFLIYFQGTGAADDSGLPNDRFFAVRPEGSVSTLKIQRTERGDSAVYLCASSRDPMLGNNEQFFGPGTRLTVL.

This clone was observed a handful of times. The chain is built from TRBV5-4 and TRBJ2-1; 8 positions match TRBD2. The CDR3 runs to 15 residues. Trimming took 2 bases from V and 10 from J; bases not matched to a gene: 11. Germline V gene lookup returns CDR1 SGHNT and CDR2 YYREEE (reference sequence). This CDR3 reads CASSFSGTRLREQFF. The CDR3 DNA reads TGTGCCAGCAGCTTTTCCGGGACTAGATTGAGGGAGCAGTTCTTC.

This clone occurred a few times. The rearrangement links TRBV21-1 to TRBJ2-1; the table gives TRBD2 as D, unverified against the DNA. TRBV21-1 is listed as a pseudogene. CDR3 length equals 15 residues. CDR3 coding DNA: TGTGCCAGCAGCAAATTCGGGGGGGGCCGGCGGAAGCAGTTCTTC. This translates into CASSKFGGGRRKQFF.

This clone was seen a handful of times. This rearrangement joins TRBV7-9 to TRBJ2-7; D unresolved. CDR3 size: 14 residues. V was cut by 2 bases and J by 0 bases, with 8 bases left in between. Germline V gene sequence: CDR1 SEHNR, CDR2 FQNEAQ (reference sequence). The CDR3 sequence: CASSLTTLSYEQYF. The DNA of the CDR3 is TGTGCCAGCAGCTTAACGACACTCTCCTACGAGCAGTACTTC.

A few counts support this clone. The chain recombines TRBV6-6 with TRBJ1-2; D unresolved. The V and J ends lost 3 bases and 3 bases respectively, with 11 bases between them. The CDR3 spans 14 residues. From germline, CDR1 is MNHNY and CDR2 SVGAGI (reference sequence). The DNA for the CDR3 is TGTGCCAGCAGTTATTCCGCCGGGGACTATGGCTACACCTTC. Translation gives CASSYSAGDYGYTF.

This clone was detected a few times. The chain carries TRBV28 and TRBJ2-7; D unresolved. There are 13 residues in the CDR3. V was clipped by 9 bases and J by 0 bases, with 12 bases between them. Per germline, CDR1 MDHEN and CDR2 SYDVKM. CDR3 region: CASSSQNSYEQYF. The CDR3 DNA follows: TGTGCCAGTTCAAGCCAAAACTCCTACGAGCAGTACTTC.

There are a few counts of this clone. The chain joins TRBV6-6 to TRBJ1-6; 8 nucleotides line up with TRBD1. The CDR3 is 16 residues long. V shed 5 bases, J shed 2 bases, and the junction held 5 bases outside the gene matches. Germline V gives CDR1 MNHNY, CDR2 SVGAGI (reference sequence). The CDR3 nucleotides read TGTGCCAGCAGTCCAGAGACAGGGGCCTATAATTCACCCCTCCACTTT. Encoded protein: CASSPETGAYNSPLHF.

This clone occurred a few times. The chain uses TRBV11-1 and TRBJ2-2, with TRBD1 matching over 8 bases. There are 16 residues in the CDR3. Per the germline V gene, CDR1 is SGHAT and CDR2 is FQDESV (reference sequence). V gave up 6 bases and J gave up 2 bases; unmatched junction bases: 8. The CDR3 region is CASRLLGQGNTGELFF. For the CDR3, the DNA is TGTGCCAGCAGGTTACTAGGACAGGGTAACACCGGGGAGCTGTTTTTT.

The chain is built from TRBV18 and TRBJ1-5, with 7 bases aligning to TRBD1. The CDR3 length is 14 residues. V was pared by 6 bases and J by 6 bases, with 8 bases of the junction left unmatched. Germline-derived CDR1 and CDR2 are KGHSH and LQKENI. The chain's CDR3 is CASSLGQATQPQHF. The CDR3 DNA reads TGTGCCAGCTCCCTCGGACAGGCAACTCAGCCCCAGCATTTT.

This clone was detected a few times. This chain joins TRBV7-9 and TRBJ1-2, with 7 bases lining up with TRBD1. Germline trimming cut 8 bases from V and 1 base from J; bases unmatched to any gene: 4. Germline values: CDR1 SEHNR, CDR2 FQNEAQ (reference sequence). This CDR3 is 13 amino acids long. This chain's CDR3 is CASHTGDNYGYTF. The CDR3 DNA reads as TGTGCCAGCCATACAGGGGATAACTATGGCTACACCTTC.

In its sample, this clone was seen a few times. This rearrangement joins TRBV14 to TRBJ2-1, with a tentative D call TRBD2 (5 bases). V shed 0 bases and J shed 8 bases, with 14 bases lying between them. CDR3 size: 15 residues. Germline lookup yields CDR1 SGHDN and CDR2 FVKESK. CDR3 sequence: CASSQDRYPGDEQFF. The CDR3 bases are TGTGCCAGCAGCCAAGACAGGTACCCCGGGGATGAGCAGTTCTTC.

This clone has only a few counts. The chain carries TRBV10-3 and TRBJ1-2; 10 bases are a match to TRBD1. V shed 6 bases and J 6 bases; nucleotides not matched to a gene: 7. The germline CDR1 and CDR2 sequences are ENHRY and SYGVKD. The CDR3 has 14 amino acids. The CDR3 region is CAIRETTGGHGYTF. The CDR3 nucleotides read TGTGCCATCAGAGAGACGACAGGGGGCCATGGCTACACCTTC.

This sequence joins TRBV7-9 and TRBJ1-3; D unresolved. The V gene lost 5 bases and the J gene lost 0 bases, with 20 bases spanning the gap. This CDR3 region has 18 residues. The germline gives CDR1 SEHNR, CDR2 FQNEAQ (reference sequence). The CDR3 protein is CASSRSRLLRISGNTIYF. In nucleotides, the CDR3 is TGTGCCAGCAGCCGCTCTAGGTTGTTGCGAATCTCTGGAAACACCATATATTTT.

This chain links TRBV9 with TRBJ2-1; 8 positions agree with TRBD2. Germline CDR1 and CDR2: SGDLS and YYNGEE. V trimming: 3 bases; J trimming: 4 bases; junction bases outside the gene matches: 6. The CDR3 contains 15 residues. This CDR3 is CASSAKRERYNEQFF. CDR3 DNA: TGTGCCAGCAGCGCAAAGCGGGAGAGATACAATGAGCAGTTCTTC.

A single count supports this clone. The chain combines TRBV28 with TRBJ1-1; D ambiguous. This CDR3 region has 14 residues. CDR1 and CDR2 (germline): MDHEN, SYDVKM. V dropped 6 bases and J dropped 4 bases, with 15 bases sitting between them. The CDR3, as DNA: TGTGCCAGCAGCTACGTCCGCTTCGCCACTGAAGCTTTCTTT. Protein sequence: CASSYVRFATEAFF.

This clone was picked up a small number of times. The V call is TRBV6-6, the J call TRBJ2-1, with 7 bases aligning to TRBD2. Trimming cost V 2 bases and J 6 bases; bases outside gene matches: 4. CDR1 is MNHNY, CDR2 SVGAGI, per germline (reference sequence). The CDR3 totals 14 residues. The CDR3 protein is CASSYGLGPNEQFF. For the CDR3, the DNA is TGTGCCAGCAGTTACGGACTAGGGCCCAATGAGCAGTTCTTC.

CDR3 amino acids: CASSFPQRDPAWRREQYF. The CDR3 region has the DNA TGTGCCAGCAGTTTTCCCCAGCGCGACCCGGCCTGGCGTCGGGAGCAGTACTTC. The V call is TRBV28, the J call TRBJ2-7, with D uncertain. The length of the CDR3 is 18 residues. The germline V and J ends were trimmed by 3 bases and 7 bases, with 28 bases remaining between them. Germline V gene sequence: CDR1 MDHEN, CDR2 SYDVKM. Drawing the rest from reference TRBV28 and TRBJ2-7, the complete variable domain is DVKVTQSSRYLVKRTGEKVFLECVQDMDHENMFWYRQDPGLGLRLIYFSYDVKMKEKGDIPEGYSVSREKKERFSLILESASTNQTSMYLCASSFPQRDPAWRREQYFGPGTRLTVT.

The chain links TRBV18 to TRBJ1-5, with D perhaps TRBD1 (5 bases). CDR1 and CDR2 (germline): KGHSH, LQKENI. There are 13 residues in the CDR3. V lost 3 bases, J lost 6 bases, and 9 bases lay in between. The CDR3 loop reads CASSPQGGQPQHF. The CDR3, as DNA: TGTGCCAGCTCACCCCAGGGTGGTCAGCCCCAGCATTTT.

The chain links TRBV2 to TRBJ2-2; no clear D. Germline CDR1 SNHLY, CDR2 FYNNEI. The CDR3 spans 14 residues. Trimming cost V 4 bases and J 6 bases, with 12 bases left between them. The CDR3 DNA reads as TGTGCCAGCAGTGTGTCCCCGGGTTCCGGGGAGCTGTTTTTT. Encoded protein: CASSVSPGSGELFF.